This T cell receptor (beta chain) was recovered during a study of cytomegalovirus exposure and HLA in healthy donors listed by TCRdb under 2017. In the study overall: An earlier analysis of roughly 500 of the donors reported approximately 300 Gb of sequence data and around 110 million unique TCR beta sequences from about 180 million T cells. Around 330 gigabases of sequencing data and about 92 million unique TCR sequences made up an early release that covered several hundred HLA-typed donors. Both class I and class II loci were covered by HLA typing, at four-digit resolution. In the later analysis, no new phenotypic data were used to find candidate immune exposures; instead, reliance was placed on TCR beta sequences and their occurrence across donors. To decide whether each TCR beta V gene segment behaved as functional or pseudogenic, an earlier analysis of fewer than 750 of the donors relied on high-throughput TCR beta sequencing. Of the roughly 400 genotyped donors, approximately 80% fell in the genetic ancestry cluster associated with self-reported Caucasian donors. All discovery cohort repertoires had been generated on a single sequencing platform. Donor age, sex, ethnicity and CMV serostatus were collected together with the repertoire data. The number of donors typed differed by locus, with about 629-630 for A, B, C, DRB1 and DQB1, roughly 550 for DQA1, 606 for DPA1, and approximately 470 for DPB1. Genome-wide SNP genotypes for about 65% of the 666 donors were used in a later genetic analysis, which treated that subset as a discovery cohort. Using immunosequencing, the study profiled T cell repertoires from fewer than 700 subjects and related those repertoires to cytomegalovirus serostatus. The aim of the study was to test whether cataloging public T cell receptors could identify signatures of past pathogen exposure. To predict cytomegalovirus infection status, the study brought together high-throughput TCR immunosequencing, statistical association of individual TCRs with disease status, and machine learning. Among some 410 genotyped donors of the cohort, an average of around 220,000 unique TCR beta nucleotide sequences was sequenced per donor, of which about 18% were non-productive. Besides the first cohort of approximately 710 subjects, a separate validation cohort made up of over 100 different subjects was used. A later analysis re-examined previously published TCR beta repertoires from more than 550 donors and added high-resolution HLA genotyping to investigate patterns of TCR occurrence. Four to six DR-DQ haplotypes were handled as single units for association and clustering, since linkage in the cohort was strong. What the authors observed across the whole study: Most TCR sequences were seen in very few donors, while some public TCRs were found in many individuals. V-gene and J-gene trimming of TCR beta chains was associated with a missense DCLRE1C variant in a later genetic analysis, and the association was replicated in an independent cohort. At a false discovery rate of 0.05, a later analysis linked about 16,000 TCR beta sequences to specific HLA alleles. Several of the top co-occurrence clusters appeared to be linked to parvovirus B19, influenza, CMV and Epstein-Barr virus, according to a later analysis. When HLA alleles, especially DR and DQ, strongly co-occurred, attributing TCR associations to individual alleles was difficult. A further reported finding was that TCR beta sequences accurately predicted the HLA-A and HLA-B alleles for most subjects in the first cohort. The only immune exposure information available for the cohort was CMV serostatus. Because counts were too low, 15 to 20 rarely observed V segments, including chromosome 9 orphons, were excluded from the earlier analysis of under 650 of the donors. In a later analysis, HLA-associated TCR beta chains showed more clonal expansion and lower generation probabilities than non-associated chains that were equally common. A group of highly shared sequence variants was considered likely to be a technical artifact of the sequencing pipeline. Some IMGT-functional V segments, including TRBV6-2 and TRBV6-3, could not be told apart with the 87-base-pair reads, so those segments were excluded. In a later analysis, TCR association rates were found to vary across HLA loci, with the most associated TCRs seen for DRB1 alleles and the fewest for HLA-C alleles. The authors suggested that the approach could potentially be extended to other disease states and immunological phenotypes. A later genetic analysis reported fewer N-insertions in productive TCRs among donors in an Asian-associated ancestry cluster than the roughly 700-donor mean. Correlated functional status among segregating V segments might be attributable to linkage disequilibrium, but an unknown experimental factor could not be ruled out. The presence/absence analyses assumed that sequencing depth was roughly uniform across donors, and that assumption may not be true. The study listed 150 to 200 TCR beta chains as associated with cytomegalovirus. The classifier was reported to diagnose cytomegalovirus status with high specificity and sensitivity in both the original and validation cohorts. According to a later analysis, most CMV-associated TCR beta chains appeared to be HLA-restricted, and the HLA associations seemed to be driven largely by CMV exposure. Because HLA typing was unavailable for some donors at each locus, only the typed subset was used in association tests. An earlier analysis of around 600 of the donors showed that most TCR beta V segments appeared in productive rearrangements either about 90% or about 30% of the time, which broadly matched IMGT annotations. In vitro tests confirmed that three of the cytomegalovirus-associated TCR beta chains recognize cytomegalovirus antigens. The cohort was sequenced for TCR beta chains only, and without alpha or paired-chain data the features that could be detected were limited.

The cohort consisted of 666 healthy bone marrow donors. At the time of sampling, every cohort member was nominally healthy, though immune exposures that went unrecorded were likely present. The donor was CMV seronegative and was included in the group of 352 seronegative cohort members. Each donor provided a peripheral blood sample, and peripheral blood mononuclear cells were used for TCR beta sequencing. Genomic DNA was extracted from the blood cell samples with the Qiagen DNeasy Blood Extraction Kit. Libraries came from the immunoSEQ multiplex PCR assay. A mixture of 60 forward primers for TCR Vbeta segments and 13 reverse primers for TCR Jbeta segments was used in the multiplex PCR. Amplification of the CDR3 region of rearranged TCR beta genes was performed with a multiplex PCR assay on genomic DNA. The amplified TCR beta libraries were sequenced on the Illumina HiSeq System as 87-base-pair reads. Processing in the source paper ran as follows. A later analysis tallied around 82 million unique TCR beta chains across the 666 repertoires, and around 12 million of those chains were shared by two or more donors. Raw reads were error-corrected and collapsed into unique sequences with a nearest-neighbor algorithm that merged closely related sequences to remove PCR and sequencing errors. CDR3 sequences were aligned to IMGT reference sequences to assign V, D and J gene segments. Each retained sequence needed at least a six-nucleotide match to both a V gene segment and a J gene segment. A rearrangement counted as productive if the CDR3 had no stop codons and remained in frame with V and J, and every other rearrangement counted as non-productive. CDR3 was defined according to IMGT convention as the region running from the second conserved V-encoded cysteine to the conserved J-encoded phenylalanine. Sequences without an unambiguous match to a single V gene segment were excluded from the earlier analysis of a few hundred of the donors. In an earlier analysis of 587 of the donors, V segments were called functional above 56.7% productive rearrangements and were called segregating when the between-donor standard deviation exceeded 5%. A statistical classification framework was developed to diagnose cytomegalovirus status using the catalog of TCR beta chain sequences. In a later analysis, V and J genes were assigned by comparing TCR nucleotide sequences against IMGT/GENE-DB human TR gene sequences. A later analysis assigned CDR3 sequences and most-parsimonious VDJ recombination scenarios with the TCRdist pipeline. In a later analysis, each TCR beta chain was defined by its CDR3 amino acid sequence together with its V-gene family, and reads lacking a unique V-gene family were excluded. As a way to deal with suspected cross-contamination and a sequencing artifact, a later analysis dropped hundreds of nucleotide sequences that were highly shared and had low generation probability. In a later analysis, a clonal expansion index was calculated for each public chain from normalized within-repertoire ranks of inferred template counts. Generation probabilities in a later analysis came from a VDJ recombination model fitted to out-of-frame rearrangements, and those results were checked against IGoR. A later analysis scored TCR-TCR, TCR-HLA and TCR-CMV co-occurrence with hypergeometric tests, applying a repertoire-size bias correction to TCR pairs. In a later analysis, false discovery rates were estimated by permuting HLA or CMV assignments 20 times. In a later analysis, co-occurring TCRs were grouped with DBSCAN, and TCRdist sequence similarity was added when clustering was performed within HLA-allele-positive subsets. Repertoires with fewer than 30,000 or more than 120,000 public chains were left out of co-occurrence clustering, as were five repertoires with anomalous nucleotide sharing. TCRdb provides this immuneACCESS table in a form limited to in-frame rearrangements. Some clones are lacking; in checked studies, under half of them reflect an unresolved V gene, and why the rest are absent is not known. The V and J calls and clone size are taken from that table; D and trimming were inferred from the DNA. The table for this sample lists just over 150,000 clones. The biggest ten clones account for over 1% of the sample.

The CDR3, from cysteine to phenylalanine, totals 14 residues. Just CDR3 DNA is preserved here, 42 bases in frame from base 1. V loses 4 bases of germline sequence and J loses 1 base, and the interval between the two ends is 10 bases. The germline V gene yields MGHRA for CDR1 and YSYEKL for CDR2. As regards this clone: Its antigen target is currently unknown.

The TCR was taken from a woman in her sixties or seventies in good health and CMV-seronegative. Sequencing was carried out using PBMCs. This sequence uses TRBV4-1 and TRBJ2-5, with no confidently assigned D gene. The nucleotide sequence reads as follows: TGCGCCAGCAGCCGACCCGACATCCAAGAGACCCAGTACTTC. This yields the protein CASSRPDIQETQYF.